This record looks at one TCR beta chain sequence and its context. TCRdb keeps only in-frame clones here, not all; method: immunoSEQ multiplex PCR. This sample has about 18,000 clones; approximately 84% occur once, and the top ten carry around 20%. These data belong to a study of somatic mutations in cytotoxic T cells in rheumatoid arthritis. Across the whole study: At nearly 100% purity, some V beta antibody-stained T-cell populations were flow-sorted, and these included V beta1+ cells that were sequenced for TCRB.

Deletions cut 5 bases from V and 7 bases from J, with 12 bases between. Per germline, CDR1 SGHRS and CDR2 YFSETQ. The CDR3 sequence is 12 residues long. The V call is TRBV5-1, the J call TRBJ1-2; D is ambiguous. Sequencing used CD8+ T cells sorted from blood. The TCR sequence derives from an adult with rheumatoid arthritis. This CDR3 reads CASRYLDSGYTF. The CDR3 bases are TGCGCCAGCAGGTACCTGGATAGTGGCTACACCTTC.